This T cell receptor (beta chain) was sequenced during a study of shared clonotypes between healthy human individuals. From germline, CDR1 is SGHTA and CDR2 FQGNSA. The CDR3 sequence is 17 residues long. With V trimmed by 0 bases and J by 4 bases, 9 bases remained unmatched. Assay execution proceeded at the deep level. Once extracted for a subset, genomic DNA was divided evenly among several immunoSEQ plates. The table came from immunoSEQ multiplex PCR; TCRdb's copy has only in-frame clones and leaves some out. The sample records roughly 410,000 clones, 96% being singletons. Study-level results: The study found lower generation probabilities in non-shared clonotypes than in those shared by all four donors.

Turning to this clone: Its antigen is currently unknown.

Sequencing used memory CD8+ T cells sorted from blood. The sample's subset: CD45RO+ cells pooled with CCR7-negative TemRA cells. V and J are TRBV7-2 and TRBJ2-1, with 7 bases identical to TRBD2. The receptor was derived from a man aged 25 to 40 in good health. The CDR3 sequence is CASSLARGGSSYNEQFF. DNA for the CDR3: TGTGCCAGCAGCTTAGCGCGGGGCGGGAGTAGTTACAATGAGCAGTTCTTC.